What follows describes a single TCR beta chain. Its specificity is not known. This specimen comes from a study of shared clonotypes between healthy human individuals. Regarding the study as a whole: Clonotypes which were not shared had lower generation probabilities than clonotypes that all four donors shared. Clonotype sharing among the donors was expected to vary with sequencing depth.

This CDR3 is built from 14 residues. CDR1 is WSHSY and CDR2 is SAAADI in the germline V gene. Trimming left V 6 bases short and J 0 bases short, with 12 bases between. Per sorted-subset replicate PCR, input was around 200 ng DNA, representing about 32,000 T cell genomes. In the authors' workflow: Filtering differed because ImmunoSEQ produced junction-only sequences that carried no quality scores. Assay used: immunoSEQ multiplex PCR; TCRdb lists only in-frame clones, some missing. Clone size and V and J calls were adopted from that table, with D and trimming inferred from the DNA. The table has around 560,000 clones, approximately 95% seen once. The naive CD8 subset, CD45RO-negative cells positively selected for CCR7, excluded terminally differentiated effector memory CD45RA+ cells.

This receptor was identified in a woman younger than 45 in good health. Material: naive CD8+ T cells sorted from blood. The V call is TRBV10-2, the J call TRBJ2-7; D gene unclear. CDR3 bases: TGCGCCAGCAGGGAAGTAGCTAGCTCCTACGAGCAGTACTTC. This encodes CASREVASSYEQYF.